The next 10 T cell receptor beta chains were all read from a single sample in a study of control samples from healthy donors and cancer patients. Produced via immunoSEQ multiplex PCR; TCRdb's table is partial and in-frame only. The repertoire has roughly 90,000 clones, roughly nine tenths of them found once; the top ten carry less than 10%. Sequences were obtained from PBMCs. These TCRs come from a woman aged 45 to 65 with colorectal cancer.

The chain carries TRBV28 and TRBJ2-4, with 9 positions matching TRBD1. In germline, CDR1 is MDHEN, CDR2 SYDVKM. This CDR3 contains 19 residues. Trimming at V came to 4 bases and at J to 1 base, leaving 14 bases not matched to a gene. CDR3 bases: TGTGCCAGCAGTTCTTATTCTACAGGGGGCGGAATGGCCAAAAACATTCAGTACTTC. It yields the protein CASSSYSTGGGMAKNIQYF.

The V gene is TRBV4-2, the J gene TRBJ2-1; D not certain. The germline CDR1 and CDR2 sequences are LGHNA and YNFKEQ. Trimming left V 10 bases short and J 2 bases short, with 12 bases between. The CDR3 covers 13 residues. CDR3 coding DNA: TGTGCCATAACTCCCGCTACCTACAATGAGCAGTTCTTC. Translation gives CAITPATYNEQFF.

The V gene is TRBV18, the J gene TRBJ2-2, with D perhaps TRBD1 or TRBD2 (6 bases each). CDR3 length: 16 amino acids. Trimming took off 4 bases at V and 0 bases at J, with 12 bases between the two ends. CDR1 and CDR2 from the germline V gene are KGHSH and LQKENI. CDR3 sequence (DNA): TGTGCCAGCTCACTTAACAGGGACTCGAACACCGGGGAGCTGTTTTTT. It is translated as CASSLNRDSNTGELFF.

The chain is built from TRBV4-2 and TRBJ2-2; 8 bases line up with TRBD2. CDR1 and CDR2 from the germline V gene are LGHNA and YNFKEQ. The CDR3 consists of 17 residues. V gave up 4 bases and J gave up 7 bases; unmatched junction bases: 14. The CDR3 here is CASSPPAAGDPDGELFF. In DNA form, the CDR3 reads TGTGCCAGCAGCCCTCCGGCAGCGGGGGATCCTGACGGGGAGCTGTTTTTT.

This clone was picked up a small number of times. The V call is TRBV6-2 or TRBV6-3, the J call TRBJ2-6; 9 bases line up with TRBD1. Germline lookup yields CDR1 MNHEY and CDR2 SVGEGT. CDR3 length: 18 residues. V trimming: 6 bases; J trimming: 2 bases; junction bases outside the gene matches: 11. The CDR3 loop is CASSPTGGTFAGANVLTF. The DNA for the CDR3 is TGTGCCAGCAGCCCGACAGGGGGGACCTTCGCTGGGGCCAACGTCCTGACTTTC.

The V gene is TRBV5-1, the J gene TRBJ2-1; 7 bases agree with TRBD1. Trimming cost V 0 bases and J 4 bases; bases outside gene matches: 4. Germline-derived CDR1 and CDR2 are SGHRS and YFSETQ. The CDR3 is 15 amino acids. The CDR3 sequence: CASSLVLGQYNEQFF. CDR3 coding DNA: TGCGCCAGCAGCTTGGTTTTGGGACAGTACAATGAGCAGTTCTTC.

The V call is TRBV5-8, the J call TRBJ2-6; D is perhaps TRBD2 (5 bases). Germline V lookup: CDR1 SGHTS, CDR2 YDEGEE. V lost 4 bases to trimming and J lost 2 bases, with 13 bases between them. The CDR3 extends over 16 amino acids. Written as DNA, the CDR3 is TGTGCCAGCAGCCCATCCGGAGGTGCTGGGGCCAACGTCCTGACTTTC. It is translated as CASSPSGGAGANVLTF.

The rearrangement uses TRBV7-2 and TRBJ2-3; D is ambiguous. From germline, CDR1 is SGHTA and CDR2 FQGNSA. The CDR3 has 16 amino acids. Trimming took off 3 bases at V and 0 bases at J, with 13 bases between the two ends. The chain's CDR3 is CASSFAPQASTDTQYF. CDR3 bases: TGTGCCAGCAGCTTTGCTCCGCAAGCTAGCACAGATACGCAGTATTTT.

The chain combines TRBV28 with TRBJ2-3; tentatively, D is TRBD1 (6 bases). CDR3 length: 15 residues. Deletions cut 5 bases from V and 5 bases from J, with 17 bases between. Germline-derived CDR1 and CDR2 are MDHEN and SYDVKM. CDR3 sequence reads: CASSHRQERRDTQYF. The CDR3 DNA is TGTGCCAGCAGTCACCGACAGGAGAGGAGAGATACGCAGTATTTT.

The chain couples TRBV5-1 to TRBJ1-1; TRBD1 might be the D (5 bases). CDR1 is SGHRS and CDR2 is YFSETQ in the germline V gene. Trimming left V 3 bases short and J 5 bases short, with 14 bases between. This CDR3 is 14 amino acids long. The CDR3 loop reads CASSSGGGDTEAFF. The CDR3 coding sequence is TGCGCCAGCAGCTCCGGCGGAGGGGATACTGAAGCTTTCTTT.